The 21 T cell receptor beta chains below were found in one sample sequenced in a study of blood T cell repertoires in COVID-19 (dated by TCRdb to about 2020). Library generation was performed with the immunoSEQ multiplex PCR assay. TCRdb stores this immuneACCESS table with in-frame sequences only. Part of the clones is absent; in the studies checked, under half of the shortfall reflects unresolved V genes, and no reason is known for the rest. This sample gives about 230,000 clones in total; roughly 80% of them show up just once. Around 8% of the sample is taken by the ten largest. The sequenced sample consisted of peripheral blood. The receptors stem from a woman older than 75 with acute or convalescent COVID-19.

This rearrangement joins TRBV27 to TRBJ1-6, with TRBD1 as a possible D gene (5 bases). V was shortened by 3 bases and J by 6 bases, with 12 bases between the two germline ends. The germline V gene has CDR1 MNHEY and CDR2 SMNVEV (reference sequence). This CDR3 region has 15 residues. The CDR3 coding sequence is TGTGCCAGCAGTTTTGCGGGGGGACTTAATTCACCCCTCCACTTT. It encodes CASSFAGGLNSPLHF.

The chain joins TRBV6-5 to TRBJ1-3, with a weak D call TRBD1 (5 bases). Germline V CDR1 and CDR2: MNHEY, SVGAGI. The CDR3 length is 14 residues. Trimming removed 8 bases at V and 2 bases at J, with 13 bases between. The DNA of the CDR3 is TGTGCCAGCCGCACCTTAGGGGCTGGAAACACCATATATTTT. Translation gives CASRTLGAGNTIYF.

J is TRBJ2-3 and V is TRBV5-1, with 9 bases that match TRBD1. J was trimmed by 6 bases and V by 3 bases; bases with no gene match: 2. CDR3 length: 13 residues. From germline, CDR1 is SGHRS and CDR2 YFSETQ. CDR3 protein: CASSWDRVDTQYF. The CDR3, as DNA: TGCGCCAGCAGCTGGGACAGGGTGGATACGCAGTATTTT.

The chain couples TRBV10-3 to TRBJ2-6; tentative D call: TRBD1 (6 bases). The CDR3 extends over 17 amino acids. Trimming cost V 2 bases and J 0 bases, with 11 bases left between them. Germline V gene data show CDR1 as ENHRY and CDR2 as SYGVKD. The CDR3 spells CAISEPGQPSGANVLTF. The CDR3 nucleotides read TGTGCCATCAGTGAGCCAGGACAGCCCTCTGGGGCCAACGTCCTGACTTTC.

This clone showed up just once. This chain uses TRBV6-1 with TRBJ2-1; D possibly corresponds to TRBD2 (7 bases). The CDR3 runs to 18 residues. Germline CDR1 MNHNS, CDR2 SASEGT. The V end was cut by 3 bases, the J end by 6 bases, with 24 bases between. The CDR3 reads CASSETGGGSPRGNEQFF. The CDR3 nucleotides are TGTGCCAGCAGTGAGACGGGGGGCGGGTCCCCTCGGGGCAATGAGCAGTTCTTC.

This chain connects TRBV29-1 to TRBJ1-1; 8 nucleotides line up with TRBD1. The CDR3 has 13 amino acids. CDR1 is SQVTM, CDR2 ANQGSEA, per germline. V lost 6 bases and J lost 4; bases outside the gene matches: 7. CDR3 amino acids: CSVDQGAGTEAFF. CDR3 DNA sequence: TGCAGCGTAGATCAGGGGGCCGGCACTGAAGCTTTCTTT.

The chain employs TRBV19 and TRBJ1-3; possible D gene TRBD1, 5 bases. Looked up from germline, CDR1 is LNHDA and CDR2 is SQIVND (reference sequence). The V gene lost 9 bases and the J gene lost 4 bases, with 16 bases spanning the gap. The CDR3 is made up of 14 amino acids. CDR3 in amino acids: CASRRGGAGNTIYF. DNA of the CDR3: TGTGCCAGCCGGAGAGGCGGGGCGGGAAACACCATATATTTT.

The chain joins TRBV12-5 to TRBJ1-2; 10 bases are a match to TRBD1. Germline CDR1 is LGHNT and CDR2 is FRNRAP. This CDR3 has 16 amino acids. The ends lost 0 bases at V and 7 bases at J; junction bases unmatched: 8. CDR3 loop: CASGLVLGQGVSGYTF. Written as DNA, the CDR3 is TGTGCTAGTGGTTTGGTACTCGGACAGGGGGTGAGTGGCTACACCTTC.

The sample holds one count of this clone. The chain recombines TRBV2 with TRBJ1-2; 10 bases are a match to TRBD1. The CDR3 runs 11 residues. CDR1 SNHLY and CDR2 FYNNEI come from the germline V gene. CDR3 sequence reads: CASTGGSGYTF. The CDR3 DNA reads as TGTGCTTCGACAGGGGGCTCTGGCTACACCTTC.

Here the CDR3 DNA reads TGTGCCAGCAGCTTCTGGACTAGCACCTCCACAGATACGCAGTATTTT. As protein: CASSFWTSTSTDTQYF. This chain uses TRBV7-2 with TRBJ2-3; 8 nucleotides agree with TRBD2. Per the germline V gene, CDR1 is SGHTA and CDR2 is FQGNSA. The CDR3 contains 16 residues. Trimming cost V 3 bases and J 2 bases; bases outside gene matches: 7.

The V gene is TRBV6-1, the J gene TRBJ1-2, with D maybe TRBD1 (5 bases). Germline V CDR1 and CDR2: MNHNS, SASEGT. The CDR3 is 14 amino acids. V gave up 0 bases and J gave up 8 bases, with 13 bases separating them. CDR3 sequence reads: CASSEAGREQGYTF. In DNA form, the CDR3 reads TGTGCCAGCAGTGAAGCGGGCAGGGAACAAGGCTACACCTTC.

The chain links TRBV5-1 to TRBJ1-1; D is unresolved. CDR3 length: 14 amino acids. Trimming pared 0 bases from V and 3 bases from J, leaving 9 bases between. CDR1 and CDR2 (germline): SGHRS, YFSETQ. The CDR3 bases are TGCGCCAGCAGCTTGGGGCGGCTTGACACTGAAGCTTTCTTT. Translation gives CASSLGRLDTEAFF. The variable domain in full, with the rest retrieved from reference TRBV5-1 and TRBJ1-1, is KAGVTQTPRYLIKTRGQQVTLSCSPISGHRSVSWYQQTPGQGLQFLFEYFSETQRNKGNFPGRFSGRQFSNSRSEMNVSTLELGDSALYLCASSLGRLDTEAFFGQGTRLTVV.

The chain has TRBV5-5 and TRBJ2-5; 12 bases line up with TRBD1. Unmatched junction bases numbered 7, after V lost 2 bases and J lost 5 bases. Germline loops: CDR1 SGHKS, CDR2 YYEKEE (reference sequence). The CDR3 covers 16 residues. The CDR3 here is CASSFSGTGGRETQYF. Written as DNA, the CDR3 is TGTGCCAGCAGCTTCTCCGGGACAGGGGGCCGGGAGACCCAGTACTTC.

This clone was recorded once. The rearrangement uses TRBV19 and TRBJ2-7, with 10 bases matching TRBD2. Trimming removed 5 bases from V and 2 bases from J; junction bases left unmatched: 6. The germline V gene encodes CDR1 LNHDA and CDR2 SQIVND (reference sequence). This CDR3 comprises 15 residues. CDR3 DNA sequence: TGTGCCAGTAGTCTAGCGGGGGATGGTGCCTACGAGCAGTACTTC. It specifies CASSLAGDGAYEQYF.

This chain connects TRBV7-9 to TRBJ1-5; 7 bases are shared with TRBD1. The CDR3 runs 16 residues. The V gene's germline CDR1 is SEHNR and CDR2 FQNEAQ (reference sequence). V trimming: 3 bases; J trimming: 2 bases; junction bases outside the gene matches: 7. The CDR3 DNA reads TGTGCCAGCAGCTTGGACCCGGGACAGCGCAATCAGCCCCAGCATTTT. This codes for CASSLDPGQRNQPQHF.

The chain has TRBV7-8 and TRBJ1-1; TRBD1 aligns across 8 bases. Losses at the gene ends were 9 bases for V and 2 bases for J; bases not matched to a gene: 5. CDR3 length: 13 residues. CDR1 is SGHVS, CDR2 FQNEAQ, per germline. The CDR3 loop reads CASGQGGNTEAFF. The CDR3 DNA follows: TGTGCCAGTGGACAGGGAGGAAACACTGAAGCTTTCTTT.

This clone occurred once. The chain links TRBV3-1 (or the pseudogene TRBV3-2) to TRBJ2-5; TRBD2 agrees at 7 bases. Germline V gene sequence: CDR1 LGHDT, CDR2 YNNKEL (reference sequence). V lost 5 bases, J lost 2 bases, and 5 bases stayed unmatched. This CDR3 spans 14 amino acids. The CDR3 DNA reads TGTGCCAGCAGCGAGGGACTACTTCAAGAGACCCAGTACTTC. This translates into CASSEGLLQETQYF.

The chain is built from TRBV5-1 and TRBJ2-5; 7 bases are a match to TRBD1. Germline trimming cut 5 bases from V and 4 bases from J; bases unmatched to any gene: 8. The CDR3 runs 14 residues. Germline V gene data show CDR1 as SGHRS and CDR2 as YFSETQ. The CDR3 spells CASRIRQGVETQYF. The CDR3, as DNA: TGCGCCAGCAGAATTCGGCAGGGGGTAGAGACCCAGTACTTC.

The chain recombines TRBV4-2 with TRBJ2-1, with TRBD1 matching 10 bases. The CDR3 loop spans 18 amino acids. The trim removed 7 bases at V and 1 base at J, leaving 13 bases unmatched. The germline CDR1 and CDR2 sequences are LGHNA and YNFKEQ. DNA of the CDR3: TGTGCCAGCACCAAGCGGGGGTTGGACAGGGGGTCCTACAATGAGCAGTTCTTC. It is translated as CASTKRGLDRGSYNEQFF.

CDR3 in DNA: TGTGCCAGCAGCATCGGACAGGGTCTCGCTTTCTTT. Its translation: CASSIGQGLAFF. The chain carries TRBV13 and TRBJ1-1; 8 bases match TRBD1. CDR1 and CDR2 from the germline V gene are PRHDT and FYEKMQ (reference sequence). The CDR3 spans 12 residues. The ends lost 5 bases at V and 11 bases at J; junction bases unmatched: 7.

The CDR3 protein is CASISGTSSGETQYF. The CDR3 nucleotides are TGTGCCAGCATCTCAGGGACTTCAAGCGGGGAGACCCAGTACTTC. The rearrangement joins TRBV6-5 to TRBJ2-5; TRBD2 is a possible D gene (6 bases). The CDR3 length is 15 residues. Trimming pared 7 bases from V and 5 bases from J, leaving 20 bases between. The germline V gene encodes CDR1 MNHEY and CDR2 SVGAGI.